Below are 31 T cell receptor beta chains sequenced from a single sample in a study of radiotherapy plus CTLA-4 blockade in lung cancer. Measured with immunoSEQ multiplex PCR; TCRdb has only the in-frame clones, and not every one. The table has tens of thousands of clones, 70% to 90% seen once; the top ten hold less than 9%. This sample comprised peripheral blood, obtained from a patient treated with radiotherapy plus ipilimumab. Receptors originate from a human donor with non-small cell lung cancer whose response to radiotherapy plus ipilimumab could not be evaluated.

The chain employs TRBV11-2 and TRBJ1-2; D is unresolved. The CDR3 is made up of 13 amino acids. V was trimmed by 2 bases and J by 2 bases, leaving 6 bases between them. The germline V gene encodes CDR1 SGHAT and CDR2 FQNNGV. This CDR3 is CASSLTENYGYTF. CDR3 bases: TGTGCCAGCAGCTTAACAGAAAACTATGGCTACACCTTC. The whole variable domain, remainder taken from reference TRBV11-2 and TRBJ1-2, is EAGVAQSPRYKIIEKRQSVAFWCNPISGHATLYWYQQILGQGPKLLIQFQNNGVVDDSQLPKDRFSAERLKGVDSTLKIQPAKLEDSAVYLCASSLTENYGYTFGSGTRLTVV.

The gene calls are TRBV5-6 and TRBJ2-3, with TRBD2 matching over 10 bases. This CDR3 contains 15 residues. The V gene's germline CDR1 is SGHDT and CDR2 YYEEEE. V dropped 3 bases and J dropped 0; count of bases not matched to a gene: 1. The CDR3 DNA is TGTGCCAGCAGCTCACTAGCGGGGAGCACAGATACGCAGTATTTT. This gives the protein CASSSLAGSTDTQYF.

This chain uses TRBV11-2 with TRBJ2-1; 12 positions agree with TRBD2. This CDR3 has 16 amino acids. Per germline, CDR1 SGHAT and CDR2 FQNNGV. The J segment lost 8 bases and the V segment lost 1 base, leaving 6 bases of the junction unmatched. The CDR3 DNA reads TGTGCCAGCAGCTTAGGGACTAGCGGGGTTGGGGATGAGCAGTTCTTC. It codes for CASSLGTSGVGDEQFF. Supplemented by reference TRBV11-2 and TRBJ2-1, the full variable domain reads EAGVAQSPRYKIIEKRQSVAFWCNPISGHATLYWYQQILGQGPKLLIQFQNNGVVDDSQLPKDRFSAERLKGVDSTLKIQPAKLEDSAVYLCASSLGTSGVGDEQFFGPGTRLTVL.

The V and J genes are TRBV7-9 and TRBJ2-1, with TRBD2 as a possible D gene (6 bases). Germline CDR1 is SEHNR and CDR2 is FQNEAQ (reference sequence). With 5 bases removed from V and 4 bases from J, the gap between germline ends came to 15 bases. The CDR3 totals 15 residues. For the CDR3, the DNA is TGTGCCAGCAGCCACAAGACTAGATCTTACAATGAGCAGTTCTTC. Translation: CASSHKTRSYNEQFF.

This sequence joins TRBV4-3 and TRBJ1-5, with D uncertain. There are 14 residues in the CDR3. Trimming took 0 bases from V and 1 from J, leaving 4 bases between them. Germline CDR1 LGHNA, CDR2 YSLEER. CDR3 nucleotide sequence: TGCGCCAGCAGCCAAGAGCGGAGCAATCAGCCCCAGCATTTT. Translated: CASSQERSNQPQHF.

The chain recombines TRBV19 with TRBJ2-7, with 8 positions matching TRBD1. Trimming at V came to 3 bases and at J to 4 bases, leaving 8 bases not matched to a gene. The length of the CDR3 is 15 residues. CDR1 and CDR2 (germline): LNHDA, SQIVND (reference sequence). The CDR3 sequence is CASSITTGELYEQYF. CDR3 coding DNA: TGTGCCAGTAGTATTACGACAGGGGAGCTGTACGAGCAGTACTTC.

This clone has more than one count but fewer than ten. J is TRBJ2-3 and V is TRBV28; the match to TRBD1 covers 8 bases. Losses at the gene ends were 7 bases for V and 3 bases for J; bases not matched to a gene: 27. Germline-derived CDR1 and CDR2 are MDHEN and SYDVKM. CDR3 length: 21 residues. The CDR3 DNA sequence: TGTGCCAGCAAAGACAGGGGTTCCAGAGGACTATCTTACACCAGAACAGATACGCAGTATTTT. The encoded protein is CASKDRGSRGLSYTRTDTQYF.

The gene calls are TRBV28 and TRBJ1-4; unclear D gene. Germline values: CDR1 MDHEN, CDR2 SYDVKM. CDR3 length: 13 residues. V was shortened by 6 bases and J by 7 bases, with 12 bases between the two germline ends. CDR3 residues: CASRWQATEKLFF. CDR3 coding DNA: TGTGCCAGCAGGTGGCAGGCTACTGAAAAACTGTTTTTT.

The chain couples TRBV29-1 to TRBJ2-3; 14 bases fit TRBD2. The CDR3 loop spans 16 amino acids. The germline CDR1 and CDR2 sequences are SQVTM and ANQGSEA. V was pared by 6 bases and J by 5 bases, with 10 bases of the junction left unmatched. CDR3 nucleotides: TGCAGCGTCGCGGGACTAGCGGGAGACGGTGGAGATACGCAGTATTTT. The encoded protein is CSVAGLAGDGGDTQYF.

The rearrangement joins TRBV7-2 to TRBJ2-3; the D is unclear. The CDR3 is made up of 13 amino acids. Germline CDR1 reads SGHTA; CDR2 reads FQGNSA. The V gene lost 7 bases and the J gene lost 2 bases, with 10 bases spanning the gap. Here the CDR3 DNA reads TGTGCCAGCACCCGCGCTATCACAGATACGCAGTATTTT. As protein: CASTRAITDTQYF.

The V and J genes are TRBV19 and TRBJ2-1; perhaps TRBD1 as D (6 bases). Germline V gene sequence: CDR1 LNHDA, CDR2 SQIVND (reference sequence). Deletions cut 5 bases from V and 12 bases from J, with 11 bases between. There are 11 residues in the CDR3. CDR3 sequence reads: CASSVGHGQFF. DNA of the CDR3: TGTGCCAGTAGTGTGGGACATGGGCAGTTCTTC.

The chain links TRBV5-1 to TRBJ2-3; 9 bases align to TRBD2. The V segment lost 0 bases and the J segment 2 bases; nucleotides outside the gene matches: 4. Germline CDR1 reads SGHRS; CDR2 reads YFSETQ. The CDR3 totals 16 residues. The CDR3 loop reads CASSLGGGAPTDTQYF. The CDR3 nucleotides are TGCGCCAGCAGCTTGGGCGGGGGGGCCCCCACAGATACGCAGTATTTT.

The chain combines TRBV5-4 with TRBJ2-3, with a possible D match to TRBD2 (7 bases). Germline CDR1 SGHNT, CDR2 YYREEE (reference sequence). V gave up 0 bases and J gave up 2 bases, with 10 bases separating them. There are 15 residues in the CDR3. The CDR3, as DNA: TGTGCCAGCAGCTTGGGCGGGGGCTACACAGATACGCAGTATTTT. Its translation: CASSLGGGYTDTQYF.

The chain has TRBV29-1 and TRBJ1-1; no clear D. V lost 4 bases and J lost 0, with 9 bases in between. Germline values: CDR1 SQVTM, CDR2 ANQGSEA. The CDR3 runs to 13 residues. The CDR3 is CSVGREVNTEAFF. In DNA form, the CDR3 reads TGCAGCGTTGGCCGGGAAGTGAACACTGAAGCTTTCTTT. The whole variable domain, remainder taken from reference TRBV29-1 and TRBJ1-1, is SAVISQKPSRDICQRGTSLTIQCQVDSQVTMMFWYRQQPGQSLTLIATANQGSEATYESGFVIDKFPISRPNLTFSTLTVSNMSPEDSSIYLCSVGREVNTEAFFGQGTRLTVV.

The chain uses TRBV5-5 and TRBJ1-3, with 9 nucleotides matching TRBD1. Trimming took 4 bases from V and 1 from J; bases not matched to a gene: 12. The length of the CDR3 is 18 residues. Germline V lookup: CDR1 SGHKS, CDR2 YYEKEE (reference sequence). The CDR3 reads CASSAGQGGSWSGNTIYF. The CDR3 nucleotides read TGTGCCAGCAGCGCGGGACAGGGCGGGAGTTGGTCTGGAAACACCATATATTTT.

This clone is hyperexpanded (1% or more) by share. This chain links TRBV5-6 with TRBJ2-5; 12 bases are a match to TRBD1. V lost 1 base, J lost 3 bases, and 4 bases stayed unmatched. CDR1 and CDR2 from the germline V gene are SGHDT and YYEEEE. CDR3 length equals 16 residues. The CDR3 DNA follows: TGTGCCAGCAGCTTGCCGGGACAGGGGGCTAAAGAGACCCAGTACTTC. Translated: CASSLPGQGAKETQYF.

The rearrangement links TRBV7-2 to TRBJ2-3; 7 positions agree with TRBD1. The CDR3 extends over 15 amino acids. V was pared by 6 bases and J by 7 bases, with 13 bases of the junction left unmatched. CDR1 and CDR2 from the germline V gene are SGHTA and FQGNSA. As DNA, the CDR3 is TGTGCCAGCAGAAAAGGGGACAGAATTTCAAATACGCAGTATTTT. Its translation: CASRKGDRISNTQYF.

The rearrangement links TRBV7-9 to TRBJ2-1; 10 bases are a match to TRBD2. The germline V gene has CDR1 SEHNR and CDR2 FQNEAQ (reference sequence). CDR3 size: 18 residues. V lost 5 bases, J lost 3 bases, and 13 bases stayed unmatched. The CDR3: CASSPGSSGSVRYNEQFF. In nucleotides, the CDR3 is TGTGCCAGCAGCCCCGGTTCTAGCGGGAGCGTCCGCTACAATGAGCAGTTCTTC.

The gene calls are TRBV5-5 and TRBJ1-2, with TRBD1 matching 10 bases. Germline V gene data show CDR1 as SGHKS and CDR2 as YYEKEE (reference sequence). With V trimmed by 4 bases and J by 7 bases, 7 bases remained unmatched. The CDR3 covers 14 residues. The CDR3 DNA reads as TGTGCCAGCAGCCTAATGACAGGGGGCCCTGGCTACACCTTC. Residues: CASSLMTGGPGYTF. Looking up the rest from reference TRBV5-5 and TRBJ1-2 gives the full variable domain: DAGVTQSPTHLIKTRGQQVTLRCSPISGHKSVSWYQQVLGQGPQFIFQYYEKEERGRGNFPDRFSARQFPNYSSELNVNALLLGDSALYLCASSLMTGGPGYTFGSGTRLTVV.

The J gene is TRBJ2-7, the V gene TRBV21-1; the tabulated D call, TRBD1, remains unverified against the DNA. TRBV21-1 is reported as a pseudogene. The CDR3 runs to 13 residues. As DNA, the CDR3 is TGTGCCAGTCCGAAAGACAGGGAGCGCGAGCAGTACTTC. Protein sequence: CASPKDREREQYF.

V gene TRBV5-1 combines with J gene TRBJ2-7; 8 nucleotides line up with TRBD1. The length of the CDR3 is 14 residues. CDR1 and CDR2 (germline): SGHRS, YFSETQ. The V gene end was trimmed by 4 bases and the J gene end by 6 bases; junction bases not matched to a gene: 9. DNA of the CDR3: TGCGCCAGCAGCGACTGTCAGGGGGCATGCGAGCAGTACTTC. Translated: CASSDCQGACEQYF.

The table lists this clone with a count of one. The chain employs TRBV6-5 and TRBJ2-2, with TRBD2 as a possible D gene (5 bases). Germline-derived CDR1 and CDR2 are MNHEY and SVGAGI. Trimming took 5 bases from V and 4 from J, leaving 11 bases between them. This CDR3 is built from 14 residues. The CDR3 DNA follows: TGTGCCAGCAGTCCCGGGGTATCCACCGGGGAGCTGTTTTTT. This encodes CASSPGVSTGELFF.

V is TRBV5-1 and J is TRBJ1-1; D perhaps matches TRBD1 (6 bases). The germline V gene encodes CDR1 SGHRS and CDR2 YFSETQ. CDR3 length: 14 amino acids. V was clipped by 0 bases and J by 11 bases, with 17 bases between them. The CDR3 bases are TGCGCCAGCAGCTTGGGGGACATGCAGGAGGACGCTTTCTTT. It is translated as CASSLGDMQEDAFF.

V and J are TRBV28 and TRBJ2-3, with TRBD1 as a possible D gene (7 bases). The germline V gene encodes CDR1 MDHEN and CDR2 SYDVKM. V lost 6 bases and J lost 0, with 16 bases in between. The CDR3 totals 16 residues. CDR3 loop: CASSPVTGTSTDTQYF. CDR3 sequence (DNA): TGTGCCAGCAGCCCGGTGACAGGGACTAGCACAGATACGCAGTATTTT.

This clone appeared once. The chain has TRBV5-1 and TRBJ1-3, with a weak D call TRBD1 (6 bases). The V end lost 4 bases, the J end lost 0 bases, and 20 bases lay between the germline ends. CDR3 size: 18 residues. Per germline, CDR1 SGHRS and CDR2 YFSETQ. In DNA form, the CDR3 reads TGCGCCAGCAGCAGACGAACCGGGACACTAAACTCTGGAAACACCATATATTTT. Amino acid sequence: CASSRRTGTLNSGNTIYF.

The V gene is TRBV9, the J gene TRBJ2-6, with D possibly matching TRBD1 (5 bases). Per germline, CDR1 SGDLS and CDR2 YYNGEE. Trimming stripped 5 bases from V and 2 bases from J, with 11 bases between. The CDR3 sequence is 15 residues long. The CDR3 loop is CASSRAGTGANVLTF. The CDR3 region has the DNA TGTGCCAGCAGTCGGGCAGGGACTGGGGCCAACGTCCTGACTTTC.

This clone was detected a few times. J is TRBJ1-1 and V is TRBV10-2, with 8 bases that match TRBD1. The V gene's germline CDR1 is WSHSY and CDR2 SAAADI. Trimming cost V 3 bases and J 8 bases; bases outside gene matches: 14. This CDR3 spans 16 amino acids. CDR3 sequence (DNA): TGCGCCAGCAGTGATGTAAGTCGCCCAGGGGGCGGAGAAGCTTTCTTT. It yields the protein CASSDVSRPGGGEAFF.

This clone was seen a single time. J is TRBJ1-5 and V is TRBV7-2, with D uncertain. This CDR3 comprises 16 residues. Germline CDR1 and CDR2: SGHTA and FQGNSA. V was trimmed by 2 bases and J by 2 bases, leaving 13 bases between them. The CDR3 DNA reads TGTGCCAGCAGCTTAATTGTCGGTGTGGGCAATCAGCCCCAGCATTTT. Encoded protein: CASSLIVGVGNQPQHF.

By frequency in the sample, this clone is medium-sized. The chain recombines TRBV4-2 with TRBJ2-7, with 8 bases identical to TRBD2. The V gene end was trimmed by 1 base and the J gene end by 1 base; junction bases not matched to a gene: 3. CDR1 LGHNA and CDR2 YNFKEQ come from the germline V gene. This CDR3 is built from 15 residues. The CDR3 coding sequence is TGTGCCAGCAGCCAAGGACTAGCGAGGTCCTACGAGCAGTACTTC. The encoded protein is CASSQGLARSYEQYF.

The chain has TRBV6-1 and TRBJ2-2; 7 positions match TRBD1. CDR3 length equals 15 residues. Per the germline V gene, CDR1 is MNHNS and CDR2 is SASEGT. The junction had 4 bases not matched to a gene; V was cut back by 6 bases and J by 0 bases. CDR3 in DNA: TGTGCCAGCAGCGAGGACAGGTCGAACACCGGGGAGCTGTTTTTT. Amino acid sequence: CASSEDRSNTGELFF.

This clone was recorded a few times. This chain joins TRBV19 and TRBJ2-1; TRBD2 matches at 12 bases. CDR3 length: 16 residues. J was trimmed by 7 bases and V by 3 bases; bases with no gene match: 7. Germline assignment: CDR1 LNHDA and CDR2 SQIVND (reference sequence). The CDR3 DNA reads TGTGCCAGTAGTATGAGACTAGCGGGAGTGGAGAATGAGCAGTTCTTC. Protein: CASSMRLAGVENEQFF.